The 21 T cell receptor beta chains below all came from one sample that was sequenced in a study of cytotoxic CD8 clonotypes in ibrutinib-treated CLL. Sequencing used immunoSEQ multiplex PCR; TCRdb keeps in-frame clones, though not all of them. There are about 60,000 clones in the sample; around 55% occur only once, and roughly 22% lies in the top ten. The sample consisted of PBMCs, taken after 24 months of ibrutinib treatment. Receptor source: a human donor with chronic lymphocytic leukemia.

The chain is built from TRBV9 and TRBJ1-3; 7 bases fit TRBD1. The CDR3 is 15 amino acids. Germline V gives CDR1 SGDLS, CDR2 YYNGEE. J gave up 4 bases and V 3 bases, and 7 bases lay outside the gene matches. CDR3 DNA sequence: TGTGCCAGCAGCGCCTCGCAGGGGGGAGGAAACACCATATATTTT. This codes for CASSASQGGGNTIYF.

The chain combines TRBV6-5 with TRBJ1-2, with D possibly being TRBD1 (6 bases). Germline V gene sequence: CDR1 MNHEY, CDR2 SVGAGI. This CDR3 comprises 13 residues. V was pared by 1 base and J by 8 bases, with 11 bases between. CDR3 in amino acids: CASSYLQGRGYTF. The CDR3 bases are TGTGCCAGCAGTTACTTACAGGGTCGGGGCTACACCTTC.

The chain uses TRBV21-1 and TRBJ1-4. TRBV21-1 is a pseudogene locus. This CDR3 comprises 20 residues. In DNA form, the CDR3 reads TGTGCCAGCAGCAAGGGTTGCCAGCAGGAGGGAAGAGTTTATAATGAAAAACTGTTTTTT. Its protein product is CASSKGCQQEGRVYNEKLFF.

The chain is built from TRBV5-1 and TRBJ2-7, with D possibly being TRBD1 or TRBD2 (5 bases each). The CDR3 has 15 residues. Germline loops: CDR1 SGHRS, CDR2 YFSETQ. Trimming took 3 bases from V and 0 from J, leaving 13 bases between them. CDR3 loop: CASSWGGQSSYEQYF. The CDR3 DNA sequence: TGCGCCAGCAGCTGGGGCGGGCAGAGCTCCTACGAGCAGTACTTC.

The chain joins TRBV19 to TRBJ2-7; D not resolved. The germline V gene encodes CDR1 LNHDA and CDR2 SQIVND (reference sequence). The CDR3 has 14 residues. Trimming left V 8 bases short and J 1 base short, with 15 bases between. CDR3: CASAVGSRSYEQYF. CDR3 DNA sequence: TGTGCCAGTGCAGTCGGCAGTCGGTCCTACGAGCAGTACTTC.

A few counts support this clone. V usage is TRBV9 and J usage is TRBJ2-7, with D hard to call. V gave up 3 bases and J gave up 3 bases, with 10 bases separating them. In germline, CDR1 is SGDLS, CDR2 YYNGEE. The CDR3 sequence is 13 residues long. CDR3 DNA: TGTGCCAGCAGCGCCGCCGGTTACTACGAGCAGTACTTC. It yields the protein CASSAAGYYEQYF.

The CDR3 coding sequence is TGTGCCAGTAGTATTGGGGTACAGGGGCAAGAGACCCAGTACTTC. This codes for CASSIGVQGQETQYF. The V gene is TRBV19, the J gene TRBJ2-5; 7 bases agree with TRBD1. This CDR3 is built from 15 residues. V trimming: 3 bases; J trimming: 2 bases; junction bases outside the gene matches: 6. CDR1 and CDR2 (germline): LNHDA, SQIVND (reference sequence).

V gene TRBV7-8 combines with J gene TRBJ1-5, with D unclear. CDR1 is SGHVS, CDR2 FQNEAQ, per germline. The CDR3 has 15 amino acids. V was pared by 3 bases and J by 7 bases, with 16 bases between. CDR3 protein: CASSFSTYEGQPQHF. The DNA of the CDR3 is TGTGCCAGCAGCTTCTCCACCTACGAAGGACAGCCCCAGCATTTT.

A few counts support this clone. The V gene is TRBV9, the J gene TRBJ2-5, with D maybe TRBD2 (5 bases). The CDR3 consists of 14 residues. Germline V gene sequence: CDR1 SGDLS, CDR2 YYNGEE. The V and J ends lost 2 bases and 7 bases respectively, with 15 bases between them. CDR3: CASSVDGRGATQYF. CDR3 nucleotides: TGTGCCAGCAGCGTGGATGGACGGGGAGCGACCCAGTACTTC.

CDR3 sequence reads: CASKPGVTGGELFF. CDR3 DNA: TGTGCCAGCAAACCGGGAGTCACCGGCGGGGAGCTGTTTTTT. This chain connects TRBV6-6 to TRBJ2-2; D perhaps matches TRBD2 (6 bases). Germline-derived CDR1 and CDR2 are MNHNY and SVGAGI (reference sequence). The CDR3 consists of 14 residues. Trimming left V 7 bases short and J 7 bases short, with 16 bases between.

The chain joins TRBV11-1 to TRBJ2-1; D gene unclear. There are 14 residues in the CDR3. The germline V gene encodes CDR1 SGHAT and CDR2 FQDESV (reference sequence). Trimming pared 3 bases from V and 9 bases from J, leaving 15 bases between. The CDR3 DNA sequence: TGTGCCAGCAGCTTTGGACGCCCCCCGGGTGAGCAGTTCTTC. Translated, it gives CASSFGRPPGEQFF.

This clone was picked up many times. This chain connects TRBV27 to TRBJ1-1, with D perhaps matching TRBD1 (5 bases). The germline gives CDR1 MNHEY, CDR2 SMNVEV (reference sequence). This CDR3 has 14 amino acids. The germline V and J ends were trimmed by 2 bases and 1 base, with 8 bases remaining between them. The CDR3 region has the DNA TGTGCCAGCAGTTTACAGGGTAGGAACACTGAAGCTTTCTTT. Translated: CASSLQGRNTEAFF.

V and J are TRBV2 and TRBJ2-5; D is unresolved. V shed 4 bases and J shed 5 bases, with 11 bases lying between them. The CDR3 has 13 amino acids. CDR1 is SNHLY and CDR2 is FYNNEI in the germline V gene. The CDR3, as DNA: TGTGCCAGCAGTGTGGGCAGCCAGGAGACCCAGTACTTC. This codes for CASSVGSQETQYF.

In this sample, this clone turned up once. The chain couples TRBV5-4 to TRBJ2-4; no clear D gene. Trimming pared 0 bases from V and 0 bases from J, leaving 10 bases between. Germline values: CDR1 SGHNT, CDR2 YYREEE (reference sequence). The CDR3 has 16 residues. In DNA, the CDR3 is TGTGCCAGCAGCTTGGACCCCGGTCGAGCCAAAAACATTCAGTACTTC. Amino acid sequence: CASSLDPGRAKNIQYF.

The rearrangement uses TRBV6-5 and TRBJ2-7; D uncertain. V was clipped by 5 bases and J by 4 bases, with 6 bases between them. The CDR3 is made up of 11 amino acids. Germline V gives CDR1 MNHEY, CDR2 SVGAGI. The CDR3 DNA is TGTGCCAGCAGTACCACTTACGAGCAGTACTTC. Protein sequence: CASSTTYEQYF.

The V call is TRBV6-5, the J call TRBJ2-1, with TRBD2 matching 7 bases. Germline V gives CDR1 MNHEY, CDR2 SVGAGI. The CDR3 contains 13 residues. Trimming at V came to 2 bases and at J to 9 bases, leaving 4 bases not matched to a gene. CDR3 sequence reads: CASSYVAGAEQFF. Written as DNA, the CDR3 is TGTGCCAGCAGTTACGTGGCGGGAGCTGAGCAGTTCTTC.

This chain joins TRBV5-1 and TRBJ2-1, with TRBD2 matching 11 bases. The germline gives CDR1 SGHRS, CDR2 YFSETQ. The V and J ends lost 4 bases and 14 bases, in that order; junction bases with no gene match: 8. The CDR3 is 13 residues long. The CDR3 reads CASSLELAGEKFF. For the CDR3, the DNA is TGCGCCAGCAGCCTCGAACTAGCGGGAGAAAAGTTCTTC.

This clone was detected many times. The chain is built from TRBV6-1 and TRBJ2-5, with D perhaps matching TRBD2 (5 bases). The V end was cut by 4 bases, the J end by 4 bases, with 13 bases between. The germline V gene has CDR1 MNHNS and CDR2 SASEGT. There are 14 residues in the CDR3. Here the CDR3 reads CASSGSFRGETQYF. Here the CDR3 DNA reads TGTGCCAGCAGTGGGTCGTTTCGGGGAGAGACCCAGTACTTC.

The J gene is TRBJ2-3, the V gene TRBV5-4; 8 bases map to TRBD1. CDR1 is SGHNT and CDR2 is YYREEE in the germline V gene (reference sequence). The CDR3 sequence is 16 residues long. The J segment lost 2 bases and the V segment lost 0 bases, leaving 5 bases of the junction unmatched. The CDR3 region has the DNA TGTGCCAGCAGCTTGGGTGGACAGGGATACACAGATACGCAGTATTTT. This translates into CASSLGGQGYTDTQYF. Looking up the rest from reference TRBV5-4 and TRBJ2-3 gives the full variable domain: ETGVTQSPTHLIKTRGQQVTLRCSSQSGHNTVSWYQQALGQGPQFIFQYYREEENGRGNFPPRFSGLQFPNYSSELNVNALELDDSALYLCASSLGGQGYTDTQYFGPGTRLTVL.

This clone was seen once. The rearrangement uses TRBV15 and TRBJ1-5, with 8 bases aligning to TRBD1. J was trimmed by 7 bases and V by 5 bases; bases with no gene match: 7. Looked up from germline, CDR1 is LNHNV and CDR2 is YYDKDF (reference sequence). The CDR3 is 14 amino acids. CDR3 amino acids: CATSHGQGGQPQHF. In nucleotides, the CDR3 is TGTGCCACCAGCCACGGACAGGGAGGCCAGCCCCAGCATTTT.

This clone is medium-sized (0.01 to 0.1%). This chain joins TRBV4-2 and TRBJ2-1, with TRBD2 as a possible D gene (5 bases). The CDR3 loop spans 16 amino acids. Germline V gives CDR1 LGHNA, CDR2 YNFKEQ. Trimming stripped 0 bases from V and 6 bases from J, with 15 bases between. CDR3 sequence (DNA): TGTGCCAGCAGCCAAGAACCGGGCCTAGCCGCCAATGAGCAGTTCTTC. Its protein product is CASSQEPGLAANEQFF.